This record concerns one T cell receptor beta chain sequence. Produced via immunoSEQ multiplex PCR; TCRdb's table is partial and in-frame only. Of hundreds of thousands of clones detected, approximately 78% appear once; the ten largest clones hold about 0.013%. The data stem from a study of shared T cell receptors in the human thymus. With 5 bases removed from V and 3 bases from J, the gap between germline ends came to 10 bases. Germline loops: CDR1 SGHAT, CDR2 FQNNGV. CDR3 size: 13 residues. This same sample was also part of a study on human thymus T cells. That study reports: Healthy Finnish infants having corrective surgery for congenital heart defects served as donors. There were highly overlapping thymic repertoires among unrelated individuals, as related research reported.

The chain is built from TRBV11-2 and TRBJ1-1; a possible D gene is TRBD1 (5 bases). The source material was thymocytes. This TCR was recovered from a boy younger than two with a congenital heart defect. CDR3 bases: TGTGCCAGCAGCCTCGCGGGACACACTGAAGCTTTCTTT. Residues: CASSLAGHTEAFF.